Listed below are T cell receptor beta chains from one sample, sequenced in a study of CXCR3-negative and CXCR3-positive naive CD8 T cells. No DNA is given; TCRdb re-called the 5' RACE reads and lists each CDR3 protein once. The sample yields roughly 71,000 distinct CDR3 sequences, of which the top ten take up nearly 1.5%. Source material: naive CXCR3- CD8+ T cells from blood. The receptors shown here come from a human donor in good health. Some clones in this sample may be carry-over from other donors' samples. Each CDR3 is given with its conserved first and last residue. Fields, in order: J gene, V gene, CDR3 protein.

>TRBJ2-7|TRBV5-1
CASSLERGSSYEQYF
>TRBJ2-7|TRBV4-1
CASRSDAPYEQYF
>TRBJ2-5|TRBV7-9
CASSSIRQGLQETQYF
>TRBJ2-1|TRBV29-1
CSVDLFGSGGSYNEQFF
>TRBJ2-7|TRBV20-1
CSARVLAVPSYEQYF
>TRBJ2-7|TRBV29-1
CSVAGTSGTKTYEQYF
>TRBJ2-1|TRBV29-1
CSVTLTTLGGNEQFF
>TRBJ2-1|TRBV7-2
CASSSGLAGTYNEQFF
>TRBJ2-2|TRBV6-5
CASSYPGVHGELFF
>TRBJ2-1|TRBV5-1
CASSLWEAADNEQFF
>TRBJ2-7|TRBV28
CASSFSTSGSSYEQYF
>TRBJ1-2|TRBV28
CASSFPGKNYGYTF
>TRBJ1-1|TRBV14
CASSQGQPNWNTEAFF
>TRBJ2-3|TRBV29-1
CSVSDDRGRVDTQYF
>TRBJ2-6|TRBV13
CASSFRETGANVLTF
>TRBJ1-6|TRBV25-1
CASSESGGDNSPLHF
>TRBJ2-7|TRBV20-1
CSARDTDSTYSYEQYF
>TRBJ2-1|TRBV9
CASSRGYNEQFF
>TRBJ1-1|TRBV20-1
CSARTRMNTEAFF
>TRBJ2-7|TRBV28
CASSRDNYEQYF
>TRBJ2-1|TRBV12-3/TRBV12-4
CASSLGTSGGNEQFF
>TRBJ1-2|TRBV15
CATSRAQGFVGGYTF
>TRBJ2-7|TRBV7-6
CASSLATGPYEQYF
>TRBJ1-1|TRBV7-9
CASSLGVFEAFF
>TRBJ1-1|TRBV7-9
CASSYNAVAFF
>TRBJ1-1|TRBV5-1
CASSLSAGWNTEAFF
>TRBJ2-3|TRBV27
CASIPSRQGIQEPPTDTQYF
>TRBJ2-1|TRBV7-2
CASSTLAGAYNEQFF
>TRBJ2-1|TRBV4-1
CASSQDVLRGGGEQFF
>TRBJ2-1|TRBV6-2/TRBV6-3
CASSYSLSGFNEQFF
>TRBJ2-7|TRBV4-3
CASSQDKGQGGQYF
>TRBJ2-3|TRBV12-5
CASGSPGGGNTQYF
>TRBJ2-1|TRBV4-3
CASSQDGGPPDNEQFF
>TRBJ2-2|TRBV7-6
CASSAESVWGLDTGELFF
>TRBJ1-1|TRBV29-1
CSVVGTGLGTEAFF
>TRBJ2-7|TRBV7-2
CASSLAGGEGYEQYF
>TRBJ1-1|TRBV5-5
CASSSGFGFTEAFF
>TRBJ2-7|TRBV6-5
CASSYLGTSGRNYEQYF
>TRBJ1-1|TRBV4-3
CASRGGVGTEAFF
>TRBJ1-2|TRBV4-3
CASSQDIRGNYGYTF
>TRBJ2-5|TRBV4-1
CASSRPMGGETQYF
>TRBJ2-1|TRBV11-2
CASSSVRGSGDEQFF
>TRBJ2-3|TRBV12-3/TRBV12-4
CASTWAGGTDLNTDTQYF
>TRBJ1-1|TRBV29-1
CSVEDGRTEAFF
>TRBJ1-2|TRBV29-1
CSVLEGVGYTF
>TRBJ2-7|TRBV27
CASSYSGTGYYEQYF
>TRBJ2-5|TRBV5-1
CASSLTGIETQYF
>TRBJ2-5|TRBV29-1
CSVMTEQETQYF
>TRBJ2-7|TRBV5-1
CASSFRTKVSYEQYF
>TRBJ1-5|TRBV7-9
CASSLVSSNQPQHF